A selection of T cell receptor beta chains follows, all from one sample in a study of CD8 T cells in Susac syndrome. TCRdb re-analysed the immunoSEQ multiplex PCR reads in MiXCR, keeping a single row per CDR3 protein. The sample records about 300,000 distinct CDR3 sequences, about 88% being singletons. The sequencing input was CD8+ T cells from PBMCs. The origin of the receptors is a human donor with multiple sclerosis. Both conserved end residues are part of each CDR3. A D gene is named only where the DNA matches it firmly.

CDR3aa	v_gene	len	j_gene	d_gene
CASTRGTGELFF	TRBV12-3/TRBV12-4	12	TRBJ2-2	.
CASSLGQRVDTQYF	TRBV4-1	14	TRBJ2-3	.
CASSFYMRETQYF	TRBV13	13	TRBJ2-5	.
CASSLAGPAYEQFF	TRBV12-3/TRBV12-4	14	TRBJ2-1	TRBD2
CASNPYRAASYEQYF	TRBV23-1	15	TRBJ2-7	.
CASSLGLRWTDTQYF	TRBV5-5	15	TRBJ2-3	.
CASSYSGTGDGGYTF	TRBV6-5	15	TRBJ1-2	TRBD1
CSVEGPGREYEQYF	TRBV29-1	14	TRBJ2-7	.
CASSQRRDYGYTF	TRBV4-2	13	TRBJ1-2	.
CASSLKGQAGWTNTEAFF	TRBV7-3	18	TRBJ1-1	.
CASSEPDRPQAQYF	TRBV25-1	14	TRBJ2-3	.
CASSWGSLDEQFF	TRBV5-1	13	TRBJ2-1	.
CASRPKGTGELFF	TRBV27	13	TRBJ2-2	.
CASSFGGLTDTQYF	TRBV7-3	14	TRBJ2-3	.
CASRTWDRPPHTEVFF	TRBV6-6	16	TRBJ1-1	TRBD1
CASSNSLRNTGAFF	TRBV19	14	TRBJ1-1	.
CATSIRDINQPQHF	TRBV15	14	TRBJ1-5	.
CASSLTSIYPDTQYF	TRBV7-6	15	TRBJ2-3	.
CASSGLTGGNGYTF	TRBV9	14	TRBJ1-2	TRBD1
CASSVGRRSTGELFF	TRBV9	15	TRBJ2-2	.
CSARAEIPYEQYF	TRBV20-1	13	TRBJ2-7	.
CASSPAYTEAFF	TRBV7-9	12	TRBJ1-1	.
CASSIGQSYEQYF	TRBV12-3/TRBV12-4	13	TRBJ2-7	.
CAWSVDIGQVVTEAFF	TRBV30	16	TRBJ1-1	TRBD1
CASSLGLAGGPTYEQYF	TRBV5-1	17	TRBJ2-7	TRBD2
CASRTGYEQYF	TRBV27	11	TRBJ2-7	.
CASSEMGDSNQPQHF	TRBV25-1	15	TRBJ1-5	.
CSVRGGGSYEQYF	TRBV29-1	13	TRBJ2-7	TRBD2
CSALWLRTGEEGGDTQYF	TRBV20-1	18	TRBJ2-3	.
CASRTGGQPQHF	TRBV12-3/TRBV12-4	12	TRBJ1-5	.
CASSQDRSLWGPLHF	TRBV3-1	15	TRBJ1-6	.
CSAEAAVAEADTQYF	TRBV20-1	15	TRBJ2-3	.
CASSSTGRVDEKLFF	TRBV7-9	15	TRBJ1-4	.
CASSLKPRAWESSPLHF	TRBV7-2	17	TRBJ1-6	.
CASSLGGVTEAFF	TRBV11-2	13	TRBJ1-1	.
CASSFSGAYNEQFF	TRBV12-3/TRBV12-4	14	TRBJ2-1	.
CASSWEEHTEAFF	TRBV6-1	13	TRBJ1-1	.
CSARDRGEYGYEQYF	TRBV20-1	15	TRBJ2-7	.
CASTPGRTSSYEQYF	TRBV19	15	TRBJ2-7	.
CSVEGRVGEQYF	TRBV29-1	12	TRBJ2-7	.
CASRKANGGRDEQFF	TRBV4-1	15	TRBJ2-1	.
CATSTEGSETQYF	TRBV15	13	TRBJ2-5	.
CATSDPYNEQFF	TRBV24-1	12	TRBJ2-1	.
CASSYQDWDEQYF	TRBV6-5	13	TRBJ2-7	.
CASSLGWVTEAFF	TRBV27	13	TRBJ1-1	.
CASSLEAPSTDTQYF	TRBV7-9	15	TRBJ2-3	.
CASSIYTRLAVPTDTQYF	TRBV7-2	18	TRBJ2-3	TRBD2
CASSYLTSGETQYF	TRBV6-5	14	TRBJ2-5	TRBD2
CASSMDRGLLETQYF	TRBV7-6	15	TRBJ2-5	TRBD1
CATSTVAGNTEAFF	TRBV15	14	TRBJ1-1	.
CASSFTPGKRAGNTIYF	TRBV12-3/TRBV12-4	17	TRBJ1-3	.
CASSSGGPQYEQYF	TRBV19	14	TRBJ2-7	TRBD2
CATSEQPRDTPNTEAFF	TRBV24-1	17	TRBJ1-1	.
CASSHSYEQYF	TRBV6-6	11	TRBJ2-7	.
CASSTGLASYNEQFF	TRBV13	15	TRBJ2-1	TRBD2